Listed below are T cell receptor beta chains from one sample, sequenced in a study of cytomegalovirus exposure and HLA in healthy donors. Sequencing used immunoSEQ multiplex PCR; TCRdb keeps in-frame clones, though not all of them. Counted here are some 110,000 clones, approximately 90% occurring once; the ten biggest clones make up about 2%. Sequencing input: PBMCs. The source is a woman aged 18-35 years in good health and CMV-seropositive. Both conserved end residues are part of each CDR3. A D gene is named only where the DNA matches it firmly. Clone size appears in some rows only: once, few, many, or a class for an expanded clone.

d_call	v_call	clone_size	cdr3_length	j_call	cdr3_aa	cdr3_nt
TRBD1	TRBV11-3	NA	14	TRBJ2-7	CASSGESGGYEQYF	TGTGCCAGCAGCGGGGAATCAGGGGGCTACGAGCAGTACTTC
NA	TRBV28	NA	16	TRBJ2-1	CASTPRTDFSYNEQFF	TGTGCCAGCACTCCCCGGACGGACTTCTCCTACAATGAGCAGTTCTTC
NA	TRBV7-8	once	14	TRBJ1-6	CASSLAQSSSPLHF	TGTGCCAGCAGCTTAGCCCAGTCCAGTTCACCCCTCCACTTT
TRBD1	TRBV10-3	NA	16	TRBJ1-4	CAISESLRGPNEKLFF	TGTGCCATCAGTGAGTCGTTAAGGGGGCCTAATGAAAAACTGTTTTTT
TRBD1	TRBV9	NA	14	TRBJ1-4	CASSGGDSNEKLFF	TGTGCCAGCAGCGGAGGGGACAGTAATGAAAAACTGTTTTTT
NA	TRBV11-3	NA	14	TRBJ2-2	CASSLVSGPGELFF	TGTGCCAGCAGCTTAGTGTCTGGCCCCGGGGAGCTGTTTTTT
TRBD2	TRBV10-3	NA	15	TRBJ2-3	CAISWTSGSTDTQYF	TGTGCCATCAGTTGGACTAGCGGAAGCACAGATACGCAGTATTTT
TRBD1	TRBV5-8	NA	15	TRBJ2-3	CASSLAGQGGDTQYF	TGTGCCAGCAGCTTGGCGGGACAGGGCGGGGATACGCAGTATTTT
NA	TRBV7-8	NA	14	TRBJ2-5	CASSLVIGGETQYF	TGTGCCAGCAGCTTAGTAATAGGGGGAGAGACCCAGTACTTC
NA	TRBV27	NA	15	TRBJ2-5	CASSLSAQGGETQYF	TGTGCCAGCAGTTTATCGGCGCAGGGTGGGGAGACCCAGTACTTC
TRBD2	TRBV7-9	NA	14	TRBJ2-7	CASTPLGRGSGQYF	TGTGCCAGCACCCCCCTCGGGAGGGGTTCGGGGCAGTACTTC
NA	TRBV6-6	NA	14	TRBJ2-1	CASSYGTDRNEQFF	TGTGCCAGCAGTTACGGGACCGACAGGAATGAGCAGTTCTTC
NA	TRBV9	NA	16	TRBJ1-5	CASSVPTQGKNQPQHF	TGTGCCAGCAGCGTCCCGACACAGGGTAAGAATCAGCCCCAGCATTTT
NA	TRBV6-1	few	13	TRBJ1-1	CASSEGLNTEAFF	TGTGCCAGCAGTGAGGGCCTGAACACTGAAGCTTTCTTT
TRBD1	TRBV28	NA	12	TRBJ1-4	CASIRTGEKLFF	TGTGCCAGCATTAGGACAGGTGAAAAACTGTTTTTT
NA	TRBV7-2	NA	16	TRBJ1-4	CASSLALGGTNEKLFF	TGTGCCAGCAGCTTAGCGCTCGGGGGTACTAATGAAAAACTGTTTTTT
NA	TRBV28	NA	12	TRBJ1-6	CASSWKQSPLHF	TGTGCCAGCAGTTGGAAACAGTCACCCCTCCACTTT
TRBD1	TRBV6-1	once	14	TRBJ1-4	CASRTDRGGEKLFF	TGTGCCAGCAGAACAGACAGGGGTGGGGAAAAACTGTTTTTT
NA	TRBV27	NA	15	TRBJ2-3	CASSLTGTLRYTQYF	TGTGCCAGCAGTTTAACAGGGACCCTCCGATATACGCAGTATTTT
NA	TRBV7-8	NA	13	TRBJ1-5	CASSLQEAQPQHF	TGTGCCAGCAGCTTACAGGAGGCTCAGCCCCAGCATTTT
TRBD2	TRBV19	NA	14	TRBJ2-3	CASSIRGGRDTQYF	TGTGCCAGTAGTATTCGGGGGGGCCGGGATACGCAGTATTTT
TRBD1	TRBV6-6	NA	16	TRBJ2-1	CASSPNVGQVTREQFF	TGTGCCAGCAGTCCTAACGTTGGACAGGTAACCCGAGAGCAGTTCTTC
NA	TRBV28	NA	17	TRBJ1-6	CASRDSAGTSYNSPLHF	TGTGCCAGCAGAGACTCAGCCGGGACAAGTTATAATTCACCCCTCCACTTT
NA	TRBV7-9	NA	14	TRBJ2-7	CASSLEGHIDEQYF	TGTGCCAGCAGCTTAGAGGGACATATTGACGAGCAGTACTTC
TRBD1	TRBV27	NA	17	TRBJ2-4	CASRGGTGTLAKNIQYF	TGTGCCAGCAGGGGTGGGACAGGGACGTTAGCCAAAAACATTCAGTACTTC
NA	TRBV6-5	NA	13	TRBJ1-5	CASSYSASGPQHF	TGTGCCAGCAGTTACTCGGCCTCAGGGCCCCAGCATTTT
NA	TRBV6-5	NA	14	TRBJ2-5	CASSSRGLAETQYF	TGTGCCAGCAGCTCCCGAGGGCTCGCGGAGACCCAGTACTTC
TRBD1	TRBV2	NA	13	TRBJ1-2	CASMTGQGNGYTF	TGTGCCAGCATGACTGGACAGGGGAATGGCTACACCTTC
TRBD2	TRBV29-1	NA	15	TRBJ2-3	CSATEGSGGPDTQYF	TGCAGCGCCACCGAAGGGAGCGGGGGGCCAGATACGCAGTATTTT
NA	TRBV6-6	NA	15	TRBJ2-1	CASQTAGPSPNEQFF	TGTGCCAGCCAGACCGCAGGGCCCTCACCCAATGAGCAGTTCTTC
TRBD1	TRBV6-5	few	14	TRBJ1-2	CASRPAGQGKGYTF	TGTGCCAGCAGGCCTGCGGGACAGGGGAAGGGCTACACCTTC
NA	TRBV7-2	NA	16	TRBJ2-5	CASSFPQGRTEETQYF	TGTGCCAGCAGCTTTCCACAGGGTAGGACCGAGGAGACCCAGTACTTC
NA	TRBV27	NA	15	TRBJ1-4	CASSLFRGRNEKLFF	TGTGCCAGCAGTTTGTTTCGGGGAAGGAATGAAAAACTGTTTTTT
TRBD1	TRBV6-1	NA	15	TRBJ1-3	CASKGGQGAGNTIYF	TGTGCCAGCAAGGGAGGACAGGGCGCTGGAAACACCATATATTTT
NA	TRBV5-5	NA	14	TRBJ2-2	CASSLELLTGELFF	TGTGCCAGCAGCTTGGAACTACTCACCGGGGAGCTGTTTTTT
NA	TRBV19	NA	15	TRBJ1-2	CASSIGPRGNYGYTF	TGTGCCAGTAGTATAGGCCCCAGGGGAAACTATGGCTACACCTTC
NA	TRBV6-6	NA	16	TRBJ1-5	CASRAPGHTDNQPQHF	TGTGCCAGCAGGGCCCCGGGACATACCGATAATCAGCCCCAGCATTTT
TRBD1	TRBV11-2	few	14	TRBJ1-6	CASTLTGNNSPLHF	TGTGCCAGCACCCTGACAGGGAATAATTCACCCCTCCACTTT
TRBD2	TRBV6-5	few	13	TRBJ2-1	CASSYNLAGGEFF	TGTGCCAGCAGTTACAACTTAGCGGGGGGGGAGTTCTTC
NA	TRBV6-1	once	13	TRBJ2-1	CASRGVSYNEQFF	TGTGCCAGCAGGGGAGTCTCCTACAATGAGCAGTTCTTC
TRBD2	TRBV4-1	NA	15	TRBJ2-7	CASSQGLADSYEQYF	TGCGCCAGCAGCCAAGGGCTAGCGGACTCCTACGAGCAGTACTTC
NA	TRBV6-4	NA	14	TRBJ2-3	CASSDGTDTDTQYF	TGTGCCAGCTCCGACGGAACAGACACAGATACGCAGTATTTT
TRBD1	TRBV11-3	NA	15	TRBJ2-1	CASSWTGTSSNEQFF	TGTGCCAGCAGCTGGACAGGCACTTCTAGCAATGAGCAGTTCTTC
TRBD2	TRBV9	NA	16	TRBJ2-1	CASSVVRGGGYNEQFF	TGTGCCAGCAGCGTCGTTCGGGGGGGCGGTTACAATGAGCAGTTCTTC
TRBD1	TRBV5-1	NA	18	TRBJ1-2	CASSLGRGTGDQGYGYTF	TGCGCCAGCAGCTTGGGCCGCGGGACAGGGGACCAGGGCTATGGCTACACCTTC
NA	TRBV11-2	NA	15	TRBJ2-2	CASSRGTVNTGELFF	TGTGCCAGCAGCCGCGGGACGGTGAACACCGGGGAGCTGTTTTTT
NA	TRBV18	NA	14	TRBJ2-7	CASSERAVVNEQYF	TGTGCCAGCTCAGAGCGCGCGGTAGTAAACGAGCAGTACTTC
TRBD1	TRBV7-3	NA	16	TRBJ1-5	CASVKGQGSCNQPQHF	TGTGCCAGCGTTAAGGGACAGGGTAGTTGCAATCAGCCCCAGCATTTT
TRBD1	TRBV6-1	NA	14	TRBJ2-7	CASSAGQGFYEQYF	TGTGCCAGCAGTGCAGGACAGGGTTTCTACGAGCAGTACTTC
TRBD2	TRBV5-1	once	16	TRBJ2-1	CASSLAGLAGEHEQFF	TGCGCCAGCAGCTTGGCGGGACTAGCGGGGGAACATGAGCAGTTCTTC
TRBD2	TRBV7-9	NA	14	TRBJ2-5	CASTRPGGQETQYF	TGTGCCAGCACCCGACCGGGGGGCCAAGAGACCCAGTACTTC
NA	TRBV7-9	NA	12	TRBJ1-4	CASSRPREKLFF	TGTGCCAGCAGTCGACCCAGGGAAAAACTGTTTTTT
TRBD1	TRBV4-1	NA	15	TRBJ1-5	CASSQGGQGGQPQHF	TGCGCCAGCAGCCAAGGCGGACAGGGTGGACAGCCCCAGCATTTT
NA	TRBV19	NA	12	TRBJ2-7	CASSMAGYEQYF	TGTGCCAGTAGTATGGCCGGGTACGAGCAGTACTTC